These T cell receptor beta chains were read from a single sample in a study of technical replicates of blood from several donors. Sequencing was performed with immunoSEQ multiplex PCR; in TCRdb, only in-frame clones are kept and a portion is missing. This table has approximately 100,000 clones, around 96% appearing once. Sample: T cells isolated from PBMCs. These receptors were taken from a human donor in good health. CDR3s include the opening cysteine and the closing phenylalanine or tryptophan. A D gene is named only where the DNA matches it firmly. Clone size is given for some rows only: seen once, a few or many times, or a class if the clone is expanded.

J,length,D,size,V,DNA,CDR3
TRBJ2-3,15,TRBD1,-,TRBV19,TGTGCCAGTAGTAGGGACAGTATAGACACAGATACGCAGTATTTT,CASSRDSIDTDTQYF
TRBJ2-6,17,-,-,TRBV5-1,TGCGCCAGCAGCTTGGAAGCAGGGGTTTCTGGGGCCAACGTCCTGACTTTC,CASSLEAGVSGANVLTF
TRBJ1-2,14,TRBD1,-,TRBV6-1,TGTGCCAGCAGACCCGGGACAGGGGGCCCAAACTACACCTTC,CASRPGTGGPNYTF
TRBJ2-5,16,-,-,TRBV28,TGTGCCAGCAGTTTCCCAACAGGTCGGTCGGTGGAGACCCAGTACTTC,CASSFPTGRSVETQYF
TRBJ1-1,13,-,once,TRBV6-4,TGTGCCAGCAGTGACGACACGAACACTGAAGCTTTCTTT,CASSDDTNTEAFF
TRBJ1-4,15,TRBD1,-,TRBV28,TGTGCCAGCAGGGGACAGGGTCTGGGGCGGGAAAAACTGTTTTTT,CASRGQGLGREKLFF
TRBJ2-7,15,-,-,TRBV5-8,TGTGCCAGCAGCTTGTTAGGACAGGAGGGCTACGAGCAGTACTTC,CASSLLGQEGYEQYF
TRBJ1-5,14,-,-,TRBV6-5,TGTGCCAGCAGCCGAGGGAACAGCAATCAGCCCCAGCATTTT,CASSRGNSNQPQHF
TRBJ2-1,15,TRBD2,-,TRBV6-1,TGTGCCAGCAGTCCCGGGACTAGCGGGATGCATGAGCAGTTCTTC,CASSPGTSGMHEQFF
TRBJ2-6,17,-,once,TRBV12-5,TGTGCTAGTGGTTTGGTACTTTCAACAGCCGGGGCCAACGTCCTGACTTTC,CASGLVLSTAGANVLTF
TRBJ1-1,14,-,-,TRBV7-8,TGTGCCAGCAGCTTAGTCCACAGGGACACTGAAGCTTTCTTT,CASSLVHRDTEAFF
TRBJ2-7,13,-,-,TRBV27,TGTGCCAGCAGTTTTAAGGGGAACTACGAGCAGTACTTC,CASSFKGNYEQYF
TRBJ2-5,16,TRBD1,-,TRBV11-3,TGTGCCAGCAGCTTAGGGTCTCAACAGGGGCTGGAGACCCAGTACTTC,CASSLGSQQGLETQYF
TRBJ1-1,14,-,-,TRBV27,TGTGCCAGCAGACCAGATGACTGGAACACTGAAGCTTTCTTT,CASRPDDWNTEAFF
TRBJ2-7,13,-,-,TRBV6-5,TGTGCCAGCAGCCCGAGGTCCCTATACGAGCAGTACTTC,CASSPRSLYEQYF
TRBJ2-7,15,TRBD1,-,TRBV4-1,TGCGCCAGCAGCCAAGCCGGGACAGGGGGGTACGAGCAGTACTTC,CASSQAGTGGYEQYF